The 14 T cell receptor beta chains given below trace back to one sample, sequenced in a study of T cells after yellow fever vaccination. TCRdb independently ran MiXCR on the 5' RACE reads; one entry per CDR3 protein. The table shows hundreds of thousands of distinct CDR3 sequences, with 4.1% occurring only once. This specimen consisted of PBMCs, obtained 5 days after the yellow fever booster vaccination. These receptors all come from a young man who received the YFV17D yellow fever vaccine.

This chain joins TRBV13 and TRBJ2-1; D not resolved. Deletions cut 5 bases from V and 6 bases from J, with 14 bases between. The length of the CDR3 is 14 residues. The germline CDR1 and CDR2 sequences are PRHDT and FYEKMQ (reference sequence). Here the CDR3 reads CASSPILTRNEQFF. CDR3 coding DNA: TGTGCCAGCAGCCCTATTCTGACCCGCAATGAGCAGTTCTTC.

This chain connects TRBV10-3 to TRBJ2-2; D is possibly TRBD1 (6 bases). Trimming took 10 bases from V and 0 from J, leaving 21 bases between them. Germline CDR1 reads ENHRY; CDR2 reads SYGVKD. The length of the CDR3 is 17 residues. The CDR3 protein is CATNVLGGPANTGELFF. CDR3 bases: TGTGCCACTAACGTCCTAGGGGGTCCGGCGAACACCGGGGAGCTGTTTTTT.

This clonotype was seen a few times. The rearrangement joins TRBV18 to TRBJ2-3; possibly TRBD2 for D (6 bases). The germline gives CDR1 KGHSH, CDR2 LQKENI. V lost 3 bases and J lost 3, with 10 bases in between. The CDR3 has 14 amino acids. CDR3 DNA sequence: TGTGCCAGCTCACCCTCCGGGACTACAGATACGCAGTATTTT. This sequence encodes CASSPSGTTDTQYF.

In its sample, this clonotype was seen many times. The chain couples TRBV11-2 to TRBJ1-2; no reliable D call. V lost 3 bases, J lost 1 base, and 0 bases lay in between. Germline V CDR1 and CDR2: SGHAT, FQNNGV. There are 11 residues in the CDR3. DNA for the CDR3: TGTGCCAGCAGCTTTAACTATGGCTACACCTTC. Its translation: CASSFNYGYTF. Full variable domain (rest looked up from reference TRBV11-2 and TRBJ1-2): EAGVAQSPRYKIIEKRQSVAFWCNPISGHATLYWYQQILGQGPKLLIQFQNNGVVDDSQLPKDRFSAERLKGVDSTLKIQPAKLEDSAVYLCASSFNYGYTFGSGTRLTVV.

In this sample, this clonotype turned up a few times. The chain carries TRBV4-1 and TRBJ1-1; D not certain. This CDR3 contains 16 residues. The germline gives CDR1 MGHRA, CDR2 YSYEKL. Trimming shortened V by 0 bases and J by 4 bases, and 15 bases separated the two germline ends. CDR3 amino acids: CASSQEVLAWGTEAFF. The DNA for the CDR3 is TGCGCCAGCAGCCAAGAGGTTTTAGCCTGGGGCACTGAAGCTTTCTTT.

This clonotype appeared a few times. V gene TRBV20-1 combines with J gene TRBJ1-5, with a tentative D call TRBD1 (6 bases). The germline V and J ends were trimmed by 5 bases and 5 bases, with 16 bases remaining between them. The CDR3 extends over 14 amino acids. CDR1 and CDR2 (germline): DFQATT, SNEGSKA (reference sequence). The CDR3 DNA reads TGCAGTGCTCTCCCCGGGGGCCTTTATCAGCCCCAGCATTTT. Translating gives CSALPGGLYQPQHF.

V usage is TRBV29-1 and J usage is TRBJ2-1; TRBD2 matches 11 bases. Germline loops: CDR1 SQVTM, CDR2 ANQGSEA. The trim removed 4 bases at V and 1 base at J, leaving 6 bases unmatched. The CDR3 is 16 amino acids. The CDR3, as DNA: TGCAGCGTTGGGGGACTAGCGGACCCTTCCTACAATGAGCAGTTCTTC. This codes for CSVGGLADPSYNEQFF.

This clonotype was seen once. The V gene is TRBV11-2, the J gene TRBJ2-1; D perhaps matches TRBD2 (5 bases). The CDR3 totals 17 residues. Germline V gene sequence: CDR1 SGHAT, CDR2 FQNNGV. Trimming stripped 0 bases from V and 0 bases from J, with 12 bases between. The CDR3 sequence: CASSLENRGYSYNEQFF. The CDR3 bases are TGTGCCAGCAGCTTAGAGAACCGAGGGTACTCCTACAATGAGCAGTTCTTC.

Written as DNA, the CDR3 is TGTGCCAGTAGTATTCCAGCCGCGGGTTCACCCCTCCACTTT. Protein: CASSIPAAGSPLHF. The V call is TRBV19, the J call TRBJ1-6; D ambiguous. Trimming cost V 3 bases and J 9 bases, with 12 bases left between them. Germline loops: CDR1 LNHDA, CDR2 SQIVND (reference sequence). CDR3 length equals 14 residues.

V and J are TRBV7-8 and TRBJ2-5, with 8 bases identical to TRBD2. Trimming took 2 bases from V and 5 from J; bases not matched to a gene: 10. CDR1 and CDR2 (germline): SGHVS, FQNEAQ. This CDR3 contains 16 residues. CDR3 nucleotide sequence: TGTGCCAGCAGCTTACGAAACCGGGGGGGCGGTGAGACCCAGTACTTC. Encoded protein: CASSLRNRGGGETQYF.

This clonotype has only a few counts. The V gene is TRBV7-2, the J gene TRBJ2-3, with TRBD2 matching 9 bases. This CDR3 region has 16 residues. V was clipped by 3 bases and J by 6 bases; unmatched bases: 10. In germline, CDR1 is SGHTA, CDR2 FQGNSA. CDR3 in amino acids: CASSFEGAGGRDTQYF. The CDR3 nucleotides read TGTGCCAGCAGCTTTGAGGGAGCGGGGGGTAGGGATACGCAGTATTTT.

This clonotype was seen many times. This chain links TRBV7-2 with TRBJ1-2, with D uncertain. The V end was cut by 0 bases, the J end by 7 bases, with 15 bases between. The CDR3 is made up of 15 amino acids. Germline-derived CDR1 and CDR2 are SGHTA and FQGNSA. The CDR3 region is CASSLARLPDGGYTF. CDR3 DNA: TGTGCCAGCAGCTTAGCGAGGCTACCTGATGGTGGCTACACCTTC.

The chain is built from TRBV4-1 and TRBJ2-7; TRBD1 matches at 8 bases. Germline V gene lookup returns CDR1 MGHRA and CDR2 YSYEKL. The CDR3 has 14 amino acids. Trimming removed 1 base from V and 3 bases from J; junction bases left unmatched: 2. The CDR3 DNA sequence: TGCGCCAGCAGCCAAGGGACAGGGAACTACGAGCAGTACTTC. Encoded protein: CASSQGTGNYEQYF.

The table lists this clonotype with a few counts. The gene calls are TRBV6-6 and TRBJ1-1, with D possibly being TRBD1 (5 bases). This CDR3 contains 11 residues. Trimming took off 6 bases at V and 7 bases at J, with 9 bases between the two ends. Germline V CDR1 and CDR2: MNHNY, SVGAGI (reference sequence). In nucleotides, the CDR3 is TGTGCCAGCAGGCAGGGTAGTGAAGCTTTCTTT. It is translated as CASRQGSEAFF.